This TCR beta chain emerged from a study of TIL therapy for anti-PD-1-resistant metastatic lung cancer. Across the whole study: Tumor harvest preceded PD-1/PD-L1 blockade, followed by nivolumab treatment. Half of patients were current or former smokers.

This was the immunoSEQ v3 assay. Here immunoSEQ multiplex PCR was the method, and the copy in TCRdb shows in-frame clones only, minus some. Of approximately 12,000 clones listed, around 80% are singletons. The time point was: pre-treatment sample, taken before nivolumab and TIL therapy. Patients were adults with stage 4 NSCLC. A note on this clone: Antigen unknown.

Study-level findings and limits: After infusion, TIL clonotypes partly replaced peripheral T cells and declined over months.

V was clipped by 1 base and J by 5 bases, with 6 bases between them. The germline V gene encodes CDR1 KGHSH and CDR2 LQKENI. The CDR3 consists of 12 residues. The sample here was blood, taken at baseline. The genes are TRBV18 and TRBJ2-7; D call uncertain. This clonotype was sampled from a person aged 25 to 80 with non-small cell lung cancer. The chain's CDR3 is CASSPLGNEQYF. CDR3 DNA: TGTGCCAGCTCACCACTGGGGAACGAGCAGTACTTC.